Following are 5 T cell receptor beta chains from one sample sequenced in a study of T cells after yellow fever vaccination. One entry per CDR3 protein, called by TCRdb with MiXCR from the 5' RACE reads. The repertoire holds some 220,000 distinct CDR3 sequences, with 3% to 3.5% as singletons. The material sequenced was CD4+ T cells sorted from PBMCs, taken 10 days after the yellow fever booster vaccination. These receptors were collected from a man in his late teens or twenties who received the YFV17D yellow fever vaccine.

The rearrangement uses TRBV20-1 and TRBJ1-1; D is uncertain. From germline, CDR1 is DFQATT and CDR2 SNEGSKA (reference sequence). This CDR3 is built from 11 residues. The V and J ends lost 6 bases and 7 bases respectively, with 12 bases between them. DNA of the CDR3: TGCAGTGCCAGCGGGGTTAGTGAAGCTTTCTTT. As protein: CSASGVSEAFF.

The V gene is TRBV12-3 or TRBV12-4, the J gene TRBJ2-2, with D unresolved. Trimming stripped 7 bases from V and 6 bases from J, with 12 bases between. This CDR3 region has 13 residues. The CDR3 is CASMVYGPGELFF. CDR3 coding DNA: TGTGCCAGCATGGTCTACGGTCCCGGGGAGCTGTTTTTT.

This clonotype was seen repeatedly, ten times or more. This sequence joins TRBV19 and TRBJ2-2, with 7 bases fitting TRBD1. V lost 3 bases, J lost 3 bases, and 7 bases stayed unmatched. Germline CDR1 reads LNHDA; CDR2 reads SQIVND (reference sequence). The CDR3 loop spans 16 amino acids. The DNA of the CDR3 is TGTGCCAGTAGTATGGTAGGGGGCACGTACACCGGGGAGCTGTTTTTT. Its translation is CASSMVGGTYTGELFF.

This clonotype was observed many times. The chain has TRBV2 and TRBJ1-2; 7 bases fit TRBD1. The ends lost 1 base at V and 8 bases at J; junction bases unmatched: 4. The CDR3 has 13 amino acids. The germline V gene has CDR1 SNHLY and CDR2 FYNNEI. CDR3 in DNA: TGTGCCAGCAGTGAAGTGACAGGGTCGGGCTACACCTTC. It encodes CASSEVTGSGYTF.

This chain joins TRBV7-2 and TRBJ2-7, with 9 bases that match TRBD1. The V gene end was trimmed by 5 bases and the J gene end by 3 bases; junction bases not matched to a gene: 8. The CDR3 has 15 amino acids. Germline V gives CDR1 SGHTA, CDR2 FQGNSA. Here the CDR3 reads CASSPGQGGLYEQYF. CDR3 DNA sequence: TGTGCCAGCAGCCCGGGACAGGGTGGTCTCTACGAGCAGTACTTC.